One sample yielded the 15 T cell receptor beta chains listed below, sequenced in a study of beta chain features in type 1 diabetes. All of the isolated RNA was reverse transcribed, so expressed TCRB transcripts were sequenced. Sequencing was performed with immunoSEQ multiplex PCR; in TCRdb, only in-frame clones are kept and a portion is missing. The table lists almost 250,000 clones, over 12% of them singletons, with around 0.03% in the top ten. Sequenced material: naive CD4+ T cells from blood. The receptors here all came from a woman aged 40 to 49 in good health.

The chain employs TRBV9 and TRBJ2-7; 8 bases fit TRBD1. The ends lost 1 base at V and 5 bases at J; junction bases unmatched: 8. The CDR3 sequence is 15 residues long. CDR1 and CDR2 from the germline V gene are SGDLS and YYNGEE. The chain's CDR3 is CASSVKDRDGHEQYF. The CDR3 nucleotides are TGTGCCAGCAGCGTAAAGGACAGGGACGGCCACGAGCAGTACTTC. The entire variable domain, with the rest obtained from reference TRBV9 and TRBJ2-7, is as follows: DSGVTQTPKHLITATGQRVTLRCSPRSGDLSVYWYQQSLDQGLQFLIQYYNGEERAKGNILERFSAQQFPDLHSELNLSSLELGDSALYFCASSVKDRDGHEQYFGPGTRLTVT.

This clone has a count of ten or more. V usage is TRBV4-3 and J usage is TRBJ2-5; 12 bases are shared with TRBD2. The CDR3 loop spans 16 amino acids. Unmatched junction bases numbered 5, after V lost 1 base and J lost 5 bases. Germline CDR1 is LGHNA and CDR2 is YSLEER. CDR3 bases: TGCGCCAGCAGCCAAGGTCGACTAGCGGGAGTGGAGACCCAGTACTTC. Translating gives CASSQGRLAGVETQYF.

This chain links TRBV18 with TRBJ2-7; 9 nucleotides align to TRBD1. The junction had 15 bases not matched to a gene; V was cut back by 6 bases and J by 3 bases. The germline gives CDR1 KGHSH, CDR2 LQKENI. This CDR3 has 17 residues. The CDR3 sequence is CASSPSPGQGLYYEQYF. CDR3 in DNA: TGTGCCAGCTCCCCCTCCCCCGGACAGGGGCTTTACTACGAGCAGTACTTC.

This clone has more than one count but fewer than ten. The V and J genes are TRBV14 and TRBJ2-7; 7 nucleotides agree with TRBD2. The CDR3 runs 14 residues. V dropped 3 bases and J dropped 0; count of bases not matched to a gene: 2. Per the germline V gene, CDR1 is SGHDN and CDR2 is FVKESK. CDR3 bases: TGTGCCAGCAGCCAGCGGGGGATCTCCTACGAGCAGTACTTC. This codes for CASSQRGISYEQYF.

The DNA of the CDR3 is TGTGCCAGCGCGGGGGCGGGCAATCAGCCCCAGCATTTT. Amino acids: CASAGAGNQPQHF. This sequence joins TRBV6-5 and TRBJ1-5; maybe TRBD1 (6 bases). Germline V gene lookup returns CDR1 MNHEY and CDR2 SVGAGI. This CDR3 contains 13 residues. The V and J ends lost 8 bases and 2 bases respectively, with 10 bases between them.

Of note for this clone: The sample has other DNA sequences that encode this CDR3 too. The V and J genes are TRBV2 and TRBJ2-7, with D possibly being TRBD1 (5 bases). CDR1 is SNHLY and CDR2 is FYNNEI in the germline V gene. V was trimmed by 5 bases and J by 2 bases, leaving 10 bases between them. The CDR3 runs 13 residues. CDR3 sequence (DNA): TGTGCCAGCAGTCGTGACAGAGCCTACGAGCAGTACTTC. It codes for CASSRDRAYEQYF.

V gene TRBV6-4 combines with J gene TRBJ2-2; possible D gene TRBD1, 5 bases. The CDR3 runs to 14 residues. Germline V gene lookup returns CDR1 MRHNA and CDR2 SNTAGT. Between the trimmed V and J ends, which lost 6 bases and 0 bases, there was a span of 8 bases. The CDR3 loop is CASSKTANTGELFF. CDR3 nucleotides: TGTGCCAGCAGCAAGACAGCGAACACCGGGGAGCTGTTTTTT.

This clone was counted a few times. The rearrangement uses TRBV5-4 and TRBJ1-6; D call uncertain. The CDR3 is made up of 14 amino acids. V lost 1 base and J lost 9, with 11 bases in between. Germline V gene lookup returns CDR1 SGHNT and CDR2 YYREEE (reference sequence). The CDR3 region has the DNA TGTGCCAGCAGCTTGTTTGGGTCTAGTTCACCCCTCCACTTT. Protein: CASSLFGSSSPLHF.

The V and J genes are TRBV15 and TRBJ1-5; 7 bases map to TRBD1. V trimming: 0 bases; J trimming: 7 bases; junction bases outside the gene matches: 9. The CDR3 loop spans 16 amino acids. Germline-derived CDR1 and CDR2 are LNHNV and YYDKDF (reference sequence). The CDR3 sequence: CATSREDRYSDQPQHF. CDR3 nucleotide sequence: TGTGCCACCAGCAGAGAGGACAGGTACTCGGACCAGCCCCAGCATTTT.

The gene calls are TRBV19 and TRBJ2-7; D may be TRBD1 (5 bases). V was cut by 6 bases and J by 3 bases, with 15 bases left in between. CDR3 size: 14 residues. Germline CDR1 reads LNHDA; CDR2 reads SQIVND (reference sequence). CDR3 region: CASSRQRESYEQYF. Written as DNA, the CDR3 is TGTGCCAGTAGCCGACAGCGAGAAAGCTACGAGCAGTACTTC. Complete variable domain (other parts from reference TRBV19 and TRBJ2-7): DGGITQSPKYLFRKEGQNVTLSCEQNLNHDAMYWYRQDPGQGLRLIYYSQIVNDFQKGDIAEGYSVSREKKESFPLTVTSAQKNPTAFYLCASSRQRESYEQYFGPGTRLTVT.

This chain links TRBV29-1 with TRBJ2-3, with 7 bases fitting TRBD2. CDR3 length equals 14 residues. The V gene end was trimmed by 3 bases and the J gene end by 5 bases; junction bases not matched to a gene: 8. Looked up from germline, CDR1 is SQVTM and CDR2 is ANQGSEA. Here the CDR3 reads CSVEGRGGVDTQYF. The CDR3 DNA reads as TGCAGCGTTGAGGGGAGGGGAGGGGTAGATACGCAGTATTTT.

The chain carries TRBV7-8 and TRBJ1-2; D may be TRBD1 (5 bases). V lost 6 bases, J lost 0 bases, and 11 bases lay in between. The CDR3 is 14 residues long. Germline lookup yields CDR1 SGHVS and CDR2 FQNEAQ. Here the CDR3 DNA reads TGTGCCAGCAGAGGGGCAGCAGCTAACTATGGCTACACCTTC. It specifies CASRGAAANYGYTF. The variable domain in full, completed from reference TRBV7-8 and TRBJ1-2, reads GAGVSQSPRYKVAKRGQDVALRCDPISGHVSLFWYQQALGQGPEFLTYFQNEAQLDKSGLPSDRFFAERPEGSVSTLKIQRTQQEDSAVYLCASRGAAANYGYTFGSGTRLTVV.

This chain joins TRBV6-6 and TRBJ2-3, with TRBD2 matching 14 bases. This CDR3 region has 15 residues. CDR1 is MNHNY and CDR2 is SVGAGI in the germline V gene (reference sequence). Germline trimming cut 6 bases from V and 9 bases from J; bases unmatched to any gene: 8. The CDR3 DNA sequence: TGTGCCAGCAGGCTTCCGGGACTAGCGGGGGCCACGCAGTATTTT. Amino acids: CASRLPGLAGATQYF.

This clone was counted a few times. The chain recombines TRBV25-1 with TRBJ1-2; 7 bases are shared with TRBD1. The CDR3 runs 14 residues. Looked up from germline, CDR1 is MGHDK and CDR2 is SYGVNS. V was pared by 2 bases and J by 2 bases, with 2 bases of the junction left unmatched. The CDR3 coding sequence is TGTGCCAGCAGTGAAGCAGGGGGGAACTATGGCTACACCTTC. Translated, it gives CASSEAGGNYGYTF.

The sample holds a few counts of this clone. In nucleotides, the CDR3 is TGTGCCAGCTCTACGGGGGGGAACACTGAAGCTTTCTTT. Protein product: CASSTGGNTEAFF. The rearrangement links TRBV18 to TRBJ1-1, with TRBD1 as a possible D gene (5 bases). Germline CDR1 is KGHSH and CDR2 is LQKENI. CDR3 length: 13 residues. Trimming stripped 6 bases from V and 1 base from J, with 9 bases between.